This passage covers 26 T cell receptor beta chains from one sample sequenced in a study of cytomegalovirus exposure and HLA in healthy donors. The protocol was immunoSEQ multiplex PCR, while the TCRdb copy is restricted to in-frame clones and leaves out a portion. The sample has 90,000 or so clones; 75% to 90% are singletons. Specimen: PBMCs. Every receptor here comes from a man aged 18 to 30 in good health and CMV-seropositive.

The genes are TRBV6-6 and TRBJ2-1; D might be TRBD1 (5 bases). V shed 2 bases and J shed 6 bases, with 17 bases lying between them. CDR3 length: 16 residues. Germline V gene lookup returns CDR1 MNHNY and CDR2 SVGAGI (reference sequence). The CDR3 DNA is TGTGCCAGCAGTTACGCGATACTAACAAGGGGCAATGAGCAGTTCTTC. It codes for CASSYAILTRGNEQFF.

The rearrangement joins TRBV5-1 to TRBJ1-1; 12 nucleotides align to TRBD1. V lost 3 bases to trimming and J lost 2 bases; unmatched junction nucleotides: 8. The CDR3 is 17 amino acids. Germline CDR1 SGHRS, CDR2 YFSETQ. CDR3 nucleotides: TGCGCCAGCAGCTCCCGGGACAGGGGGCGGGGAAACACTGAAGCTTTCTTT. Amino acids: CASSSRDRGRGNTEAFF.

This clone has a handful of counts. The rearrangement links TRBV19 to TRBJ1-2, with D possibly matching TRBD1 (5 bases). V dropped 2 bases and J dropped 4 bases, with 8 bases sitting between them. The germline gives CDR1 LNHDA, CDR2 SQIVND (reference sequence). CDR3 length equals 13 residues. DNA of the CDR3: TGTGCCAGTAGTATACAGGGTCTCTATGGCTACACCTTC. Its protein product is CASSIQGLYGYTF.

The chain employs TRBV5-1 and TRBJ1-2; maybe TRBD1 (5 bases). Germline CDR1 is SGHRS and CDR2 is YFSETQ. V lost 0 bases, J lost 6 bases, and 21 bases lay in between. This CDR3 is built from 17 residues. CDR3 nucleotides: TGCGCCAGCAGCTTGGGGCCCGACAGCCCCGGTATTGATGGCTACACCTTC. Translating gives CASSLGPDSPGIDGYTF.

The genes are TRBV18 and TRBJ2-1; the match to TRBD2 covers 8 bases. This CDR3 region has 15 residues. The trim removed 6 bases at V and 3 bases at J, leaving 7 bases unmatched. Germline assignment: CDR1 KGHSH and CDR2 LQKENI. CDR3 sequence: CASSGGVAYYNEQFF. The CDR3 DNA sequence: TGTGCCAGCTCCGGGGGGGTAGCGTACTACAATGAGCAGTTCTTC. Filled out from reference TRBV18 and TRBJ2-1, the complete variable domain reads NAGVMQNPRHLVRRRGQEARLRCSPMKGHSHVYWYRQLPEEGLKFMVYLQKENIIDESGMPKERFSAEFPKEGPSILRIQQVVRGDSAAYFCASSGGVAYYNEQFFGPGTRLTVL.

The chain recombines TRBV5-4 with TRBJ2-1; perhaps TRBD1 as D (6 bases). V lost 0 bases and J 7 bases, leaving 8 bases between the germline ends. Germline CDR1 SGHNT, CDR2 YYREEE (reference sequence). The CDR3 spans 13 residues. Here the CDR3 DNA reads TGTGCCAGCAGCTTGGGACAGGAAAATGAGCAGTTCTTC. Protein: CASSLGQENEQFF.

The chain joins TRBV2 to TRBJ2-7; the D gene is possibly TRBD1 (5 bases). CDR3 length: 13 amino acids. V lost 4 bases and J 2 bases, leaving 9 bases between the germline ends. The V gene's germline CDR1 is SNHLY and CDR2 FYNNEI. The CDR3 protein is CASSGGYPYEQYV. In DNA form, the CDR3 reads TGTGCCAGCAGTGGGGGCTACCCCTACGAGCAGTACGTC.

V and J are TRBV7-8 and TRBJ2-3; 7 bases map to TRBD1. This CDR3 has 15 residues. The J segment lost 0 bases and the V segment lost 4 bases, leaving 4 bases of the junction unmatched. Germline V lookup: CDR1 SGHVS, CDR2 FQNEAQ. CDR3 in DNA: TGTGCCAGCAGCTGGGACAGTGCTAGCACAGATACGCAGTATTTT. Protein: CASSWDSASTDTQYF.

The genes are TRBV9 and TRBJ1-2, with no clear D. The CDR3 spans 16 residues. Germline V gene sequence: CDR1 SGDLS, CDR2 YYNGEE. V was trimmed by 5 bases and J by 2 bases, leaving 19 bases between them. The CDR3 is CASRPQHEGMNYGYTF. CDR3 in DNA: TGTGCCAGCAGACCTCAACACGAGGGAATGAACTATGGCTACACCTTC.

This clone was observed a single time. The chain carries TRBV5-1 and TRBJ1-5; perhaps TRBD1 as D (5 bases). Germline V CDR1 and CDR2: SGHRS, YFSETQ. V was trimmed by 2 bases and J by 7 bases, leaving 16 bases between them. CDR3 length: 15 amino acids. The CDR3 DNA follows: TGCGCCAGCAGCTTTGCATTTCTGGGGCGACAGCCCCAGCATTTT. Amino acids: CASSFAFLGRQPQHF. The whole variable domain, remainder taken from reference TRBV5-1 and TRBJ1-5, is KAGVTQTPRYLIKTRGQQVTLSCSPISGHRSVSWYQQTPGQGLQFLFEYFSETQRNKGNFPGRFSGRQFSNSRSEMNVSTLELGDSALYLCASSFAFLGRQPQHFGDGTRLSIL.

This chain links TRBV6-1 with TRBJ2-7, with 9 bases that match TRBD1. V was pared by 2 bases and J by 5 bases, with 7 bases of the junction left unmatched. Germline V lookup: CDR1 MNHNS, CDR2 SASEGT. CDR3 length equals 15 residues. CDR3 sequence: CASSEYGTGSHEQYV. The CDR3 DNA reads as TGTGCCAGCAGTGAATATGGGACAGGGAGCCACGAGCAGTACGTC.

This clone was picked up one time. The chain employs TRBV28 and TRBJ2-5, with 12 bases identical to TRBD2. The CDR3 spans 16 residues. Germline V lookup: CDR1 MDHEN, CDR2 SYDVKM. Trimming removed 4 bases from V and 5 bases from J; junction bases left unmatched: 8. Written as DNA, the CDR3 is TGTGCCAGCAGTTCACCTAGCGGGAGGGCCAGGGAGACCCAGTACTTC. It specifies CASSSPSGRARETQYF.

V and J are TRBV5-8 and TRBJ2-3, with D tentatively TRBD1 (6 bases). The CDR3 has 16 amino acids. The V gene's germline CDR1 is SGHTS and CDR2 YDEGEE. V was pared by 3 bases and J by 4 bases, with 18 bases between. The CDR3 DNA sequence: TGTGCCAGCAGCTCGATCTACAGGGATGGCGCAGATACGCAGTATTTT. It is translated as CASSSIYRDGADTQYF.

The chain employs TRBV29-1 and TRBJ1-1; D remains ambiguous. Per germline, CDR1 SQVTM and CDR2 ANQGSEA. V was clipped by 3 bases and J by 5 bases, with 10 bases between them. CDR3 size: 12 residues. The CDR3 region is CSVDPRETEAFF. In DNA form, the CDR3 reads TGCAGCGTTGATCCGAGGGAGACTGAAGCTTTCTTT.

This sequence joins TRBV18 and TRBJ2-7; possible D gene TRBD1, 5 bases. The length of the CDR3 is 13 residues. The germline gives CDR1 KGHSH, CDR2 LQKENI. V lost 6 bases, J lost 1 base, and 10 bases lay in between. The CDR3 loop is CASSQTVSYEQYV. The CDR3 nucleotides are TGTGCCAGCTCGCAGACAGTTTCCTACGAGCAGTACGTC.

In this sample, this clone turned up a few times. V gene TRBV30 combines with J gene TRBJ2-1; D ambiguous. Germline-derived CDR1 and CDR2 are GTSNPN and SVGIG (reference sequence). The V end lost 0 bases, the J end lost 2 bases, and 8 bases lay between the germline ends. The CDR3 loop spans 14 amino acids. The CDR3 bases are TGTGCCTGGAGTGTACTGTCCACCTACAATGAGCAGTTCTTC. Translating gives CAWSVLSTYNEQFF.

The CDR3 reads CASSVGTVDYGYTF. The CDR3 bases are TGTGCCAGCAGCGTCGGGACAGTAGACTATGGCTACACCTTC. V usage is TRBV7-2 and J usage is TRBJ1-2; TRBD1 agrees at 7 bases. The V gene end was trimmed by 5 bases and the J gene end by 3 bases; junction bases not matched to a gene: 6. The germline V gene has CDR1 SGHTA and CDR2 FQGNSA. The CDR3 loop spans 14 amino acids.

This clone showed up just once. CDR3 bases: TGTGCCAGCAGTGAACCAGCAGGCTATAGCAATCAGCCCCAGCATTTT. Protein sequence: CASSEPAGYSNQPQHF. The chain carries TRBV6-1 and TRBJ1-5; D is ambiguous. CDR3 size: 16 residues. The germline CDR1 and CDR2 sequences are MNHNS and SASEGT. Trimming shortened V by 2 bases and J by 0 bases, and 11 bases separated the two germline ends.

This chain uses TRBV27 with TRBJ1-1; no clear D gene. Trimming took off 4 bases at V and 1 base at J, with 4 bases between the two ends. The germline CDR1 and CDR2 sequences are MNHEY and SMNVEV (reference sequence). CDR3 length equals 12 residues. The CDR3 DNA reads TGTGCCAGCAGTTCTTGGAACACTGAAGCTTTCTTT. Translated: CASSSWNTEAFF.

The chain carries TRBV6-1 and TRBJ2-5; D is possibly TRBD2 (5 bases). There are 15 residues in the CDR3. Germline CDR1 is MNHNS and CDR2 is SASEGT. V lost 0 bases, J lost 4 bases, and 12 bases lay in between. Written as DNA, the CDR3 is TGTGCCAGCAGTGAAGCAGACCTCGGAGGAGAGACCCAGTACTTC. Its translation is CASSEADLGGETQYF.

This clone was seen only a few times. The rearrangement links TRBV6-1 to TRBJ1-2; TRBD1 is a possible D gene (6 bases). Trimming stripped 0 bases from V and 7 bases from J, with 12 bases between. CDR3 size: 14 residues. Germline CDR1 reads MNHNS; CDR2 reads SASEGT. CDR3 DNA: TGTGCCAGCAGTGAAGCCAGGACAGTGGCTGGCTACACCTTC. This translates into CASSEARTVAGYTF.

V and J are TRBV7-6 and TRBJ2-6, with 9 bases that match TRBD2. The CDR3 loop spans 16 amino acids. Germline loops: CDR1 SGHVS, CDR2 FNYEAQ. The J segment lost 13 bases and the V segment lost 5 bases, leaving 15 bases of the junction unmatched. This chain's CDR3 is CASSLSSGMEVKVLTF. CDR3 nucleotide sequence: TGTGCCAGCAGCCTGTCTAGCGGGATGGAGGTGAAAGTCCTGACTTTC.

The chain joins TRBV5-1 to TRBJ2-1; 7 nucleotides match TRBD2. V was pared by 0 bases and J by 1 base, with 25 bases of the junction left unmatched. This CDR3 is built from 23 residues. Germline CDR1 and CDR2: SGHRS and YFSETQ. The CDR3 DNA follows: TGCGCCAGCAGCTTGGCTGGCGGGGCCCCCGGGACTATAAAATTGTATTCCTACAATGAGCAGTTCTTC. This codes for CASSLAGGAPGTIKLYSYNEQFF.

This chain links TRBV27 with TRBJ2-7, with TRBD1 matching over 8 bases. The V gene end was trimmed by 5 bases and the J gene end by 3 bases; junction bases not matched to a gene: 3. This CDR3 contains 13 residues. Germline CDR1 and CDR2: MNHEY and SMNVEV (reference sequence). CDR3 amino acids: CASSTGQGYEQYV. In nucleotides, the CDR3 is TGTGCCAGCAGTACCGGACAGGGCTACGAGCAGTACGTC.

The chain is built from TRBV28 and TRBJ1-5, with a tentative D call TRBD1 (5 bases). This CDR3 contains 18 residues. Trimming took 6 bases from V and 5 from J, leaving 26 bases between them. Germline V gives CDR1 MDHEN, CDR2 SYDVKM. CDR3 DNA sequence: TGTGCCAGCAGATCGACGACTTTAGTGGCAGGGAGGGATCAGCCCCAGCATTTT. Protein sequence: CASRSTTLVAGRDQPQHF.

V usage is TRBV11-2 and J usage is TRBJ2-7; unclear D gene. Germline V gene sequence: CDR1 SGHAT, CDR2 FQNNGV. The CDR3 totals 14 residues. Trimming cost V 2 bases and J 1 base, with 9 bases left between them. The chain's CDR3 is CASSLTGGSYEQYF. DNA of the CDR3: TGTGCCAGCAGCTTAACCGGCGGATCCTACGAGCAGTACTTC.